This T cell receptor beta chain is from a study of T cell changes during pregnancy in multiple sclerosis. Here immunoSEQ multiplex PCR was the method, and the copy in TCRdb shows in-frame clones only, minus some. This table holds about 28,000 clones, approximately 90% found once. The V segment lost 6 bases and the J segment 5 bases; nucleotides outside the gene matches: 9. The CDR3 is 15 amino acids. Germline assignment: CDR1 SNHLY and CDR2 FYNNEI. This receptor was obtained from a female donor in good health, enrolled as a control in a pregnancy study. This sample comprised CD4+ T cells from peripheral blood mononuclear cells, obtained in the first trimester of pregnancy. The chain recombines TRBV2 with TRBJ2-2, with 7 bases identical to TRBD2. CDR3: CASRGRDLRTGELFF. CDR3 DNA: TGTGCCAGCAGGGGGAGGGATTTGCGAACCGGGGAGCTGTTTTTT.